The 21 T cell receptor beta chains listed next were all sequenced from one sample in a study of T cells in Graves' hyperthyroidism and ophthalmopathy. Using RNA transcripts as the source, TCR beta CDR3 regions were amplified. Researchers ran a first-round RT-PCR on the TCR CDR3 using the HTBI primer set. TCRdb reprocessed the multiplex PCR reads with MiXCR, giving one entry per CDR3 protein. The sample lists roughly 420,000 distinct CDR3 sequences; approximately 14% were seen once. The sample taken for sequencing was blood. These TCRs come from a young woman with Graves' hyperthyroidism.

This clonotype came up a few times. V and J are TRBV4-1 and TRBJ2-2; unclear D gene. The CDR3 spans 14 residues. Germline V gene sequence: CDR1 MGHRA, CDR2 YSYEKL. V was trimmed by 2 bases and J by 5 bases, leaving 9 bases between them. This chain's CDR3 is CASSQYKGTGELFF. The DNA of the CDR3 is TGCGCCAGCAGCCAATATAAAGGTACCGGGGAGCTGTTTTTT.

This clonotype has a count of ten or more. The rearrangement uses TRBV4-2 and TRBJ2-3, with 9 positions matching TRBD1. Germline assignment: CDR1 LGHNA and CDR2 YNFKEQ. The CDR3 contains 17 residues. V lost 0 bases to trimming and J lost 4 bases; unmatched junction nucleotides: 8. The CDR3 region is CASSQDPDRGESDTQYF. The DNA for the CDR3 is TGTGCCAGCAGCCAAGACCCGGACAGGGGAGAGTCAGATACGCAGTATTTT.

The chain combines TRBV25-1 with TRBJ1-3; 12 nucleotides match TRBD1. The CDR3 extends over 17 amino acids. V dropped 3 bases and J dropped 4; count of bases not matched to a gene: 7. The germline V gene encodes CDR1 MGHDK and CDR2 SYGVNS. The CDR3 loop is CASSDQGQGAAGNTIYF. The CDR3 nucleotides read TGTGCCAGCAGTGACCAGGGACAGGGGGCAGCGGGAAACACCATATATTTT. The whole variable domain, filled in from reference TRBV25-1 and TRBJ1-3, reads EADIYQTPRYLVIGTGKKITLECSQTMGHDKMYWYQQDPGMELHLIHYSYGVNSTEKGDLSSESTVSRIRTEHFPLTLESARPSHTSQYLCASSDQGQGAAGNTIYFGEGSWLTVV.

This chain links TRBV5-1 with TRBJ1-4, with 8 bases aligning to TRBD1. The V segment lost 1 base and the J segment 8 bases; nucleotides outside the gene matches: 10. CDR3 length: 16 residues. Germline loops: CDR1 SGHRS, CDR2 YFSETQ. The DNA for the CDR3 is TGCGCCAGCAGCTTGTTGGGCAGGGGGCGAGAGGAAAAACTGTTTTTT. Protein product: CASSLLGRGREEKLFF.

This chain joins TRBV28 and TRBJ1-2; D ambiguous. The germline V and J ends were trimmed by 6 bases and 4 bases, with 18 bases remaining between them. CDR1 MDHEN and CDR2 SYDVKM come from the germline V gene. The CDR3 has 15 residues. The CDR3 sequence: CASSHPGMNGYGYTF. CDR3 nucleotides: TGTGCCAGCAGCCACCCCGGGATGAACGGCTATGGCTACACCTTC.

This clonotype has at least ten counts. This chain connects TRBV7-9 to TRBJ2-3; 7 bases line up with TRBD2. V lost 1 base and J lost 2; bases outside the gene matches: 9. Germline CDR1 reads SEHNR; CDR2 reads FQNEAQ (reference sequence). This CDR3 contains 17 residues. The CDR3 protein is CASSLVGSGHPTDTQYF. Here the CDR3 DNA reads TGTGCCAGCAGCTTAGTCGGTAGCGGGCATCCCACAGATACGCAGTATTTT.

The rearrangement uses TRBV19 and TRBJ2-1, with no clear D. CDR3 length equals 17 residues. CDR1 LNHDA and CDR2 SQIVND come from the germline V gene (reference sequence). V gave up 4 bases and J gave up 0 bases, with 16 bases separating them. The CDR3 region has the DNA TGTGCCAGTAGTACCCCTGACGCAAGCTTCTCCTACAATGAGCAGTTCTTC. Its translation is CASSTPDASFSYNEQFF.

The CDR3 loop is CATSDPQDPSSYEQYF. Written as DNA, the CDR3 is TGTGCCACCAGTGACCCCCAGGACCCCAGCTCCTACGAGCAGTACTTC. The chain couples TRBV24-1 to TRBJ2-7; D is unclear. The germline gives CDR1 KGHDR, CDR2 SFDVKD. Trimming removed 4 bases from V and 0 bases from J, with 15 bases in between. The CDR3 covers 16 residues.

This clonotype was recorded at least ten times. V usage is TRBV2 and J usage is TRBJ1-1; 7 nucleotides line up with TRBD1. The CDR3 has 16 amino acids. Germline V lookup: CDR1 SNHLY, CDR2 FYNNEI. The V segment lost 1 base and the J segment 0 bases; nucleotides outside the gene matches: 5. The CDR3 region has the DNA TGTGCCAGCAGTGAAGAGGGGGCGTGGATGAACACTGAAGCTTTCTTT. Protein sequence: CASSEEGAWMNTEAFF.

This clonotype was observed many times. The chain has TRBV29-1 and TRBJ2-7; 9 positions match TRBD1. V dropped 5 bases and J dropped 2; count of bases not matched to a gene: 10. This CDR3 spans 15 amino acids. Germline-derived CDR1 and CDR2 are SQVTM and ANQGSEA. The CDR3 nucleotides are TGCAGCGTTTTGGGACAGGGTAAGCCTACCTACGAGCAGTACTTC. Its translation is CSVLGQGKPTYEQYF.

This clonotype was observed at least ten times. The genes are TRBV15 and TRBJ2-3; 11 bases match TRBD2. With V trimmed by 3 bases and J by 6 bases, 8 bases remained unmatched. CDR1 and CDR2 from the germline V gene are LNHNV and YYDKDF (reference sequence). This CDR3 is built from 16 residues. The CDR3 region has the DNA TGTGCCACCAGCAGTTTAGCGGGGGGGCCTGTGGATACGCAGTATTTT. It codes for CATSSLAGGPVDTQYF.

This clonotype has a count of ten or more. The rearrangement joins TRBV28 to TRBJ1-2, with 8 bases that match TRBD1. This CDR3 has 14 residues. J was trimmed by 4 bases and V by 6 bases; bases with no gene match: 7. Germline CDR1 reads MDHEN; CDR2 reads SYDVKM. CDR3 protein: CASRRPGGGYGYTF. The CDR3 DNA reads TGTGCCAGCAGGCGACCAGGGGGCGGCTATGGCTACACCTTC.

The chain has TRBV5-5 and TRBJ2-1, with 13 bases that match TRBD2. V shed 0 bases and J 4 bases; nucleotides not matched to a gene: 7. Looked up from germline, CDR1 is SGHKS and CDR2 is YYEKEE (reference sequence). The CDR3 sequence is 18 residues long. In DNA form, the CDR3 reads TGTGCCAGCAGCTTGGAATGGACTAGCGGGAGTCGTTACAATGAGCAGTTCTTC. Residues: CASSLEWTSGSRYNEQFF.

This clonotype was counted only a few times. The chain employs TRBV20-1 and TRBJ1-4; possibly TRBD1 for D (6 bases). Trimming took 3 bases from V and 8 from J, leaving 13 bases between them. The CDR3 totals 13 residues. CDR1 and CDR2 from the germline V gene are DFQATT and SNEGSKA (reference sequence). The DNA of the CDR3 is TGCAGTGCTAGCGACGACAGGTCCGAAAAACTGTTTTTT. Encoded protein: CSASDDRSEKLFF.

This clonotype has a count of ten or more. V gene TRBV6-1 combines with J gene TRBJ1-1; D is uncertain. V lost 4 bases and J lost 4, with 19 bases in between. There are 16 residues in the CDR3. Germline V gene data show CDR1 as MNHNS and CDR2 as SASEGT. The CDR3 DNA sequence: TGTGCCAGCAGTGGACGATGGGCGTGGGAACGCACTGAAGCTTTCTTT. It translates to CASSGRWAWERTEAFF.

Many counts were recorded for this clonotype. V and J are TRBV5-1 and TRBJ2-7; perhaps TRBD1 as D (6 bases). V gave up 0 bases and J gave up 7 bases, with 14 bases separating them. The CDR3 totals 14 residues. Germline CDR1 and CDR2: SGHRS and YFSETQ. CDR3 nucleotide sequence: TGCGCCAGCAGCTTGGACAGGGTGGTAAGTGAGCAGTACTTC. Protein sequence: CASSLDRVVSEQYF.

This clonotype has a count of ten or more. V usage is TRBV20-1 and J usage is TRBJ1-2, with 8 nucleotides matching TRBD1. In germline, CDR1 is DFQATT, CDR2 SNEGSKA (reference sequence). The length of the CDR3 is 13 residues. V was clipped by 6 bases and J by 4 bases; unmatched bases: 7. As DNA, the CDR3 is TGCAGTGCCGCAGCAGGGACAGGCTATGGCTACACCTTC. It specifies CSAAAGTGYGYTF.

This sequence joins TRBV7-2 and TRBJ2-7; 7 bases agree with TRBD2. Per the germline V gene, CDR1 is SGHTA and CDR2 is FQGNSA. The length of the CDR3 is 11 residues. J was trimmed by 9 bases and V by 5 bases; bases with no gene match: 4. The CDR3 loop is CASSLSGGQYF. CDR3 sequence (DNA): TGTGCCAGCAGCCTCTCGGGGGGGCAGTACTTC.

The gene calls are TRBV6-1 and TRBJ1-6; no reliable D call. Trimming left V 5 bases short and J 11 bases short, with 19 bases between. The CDR3 loop spans 15 amino acids. Germline V lookup: CDR1 MNHNS, CDR2 SASEGT. CDR3 loop: CASSLLVAPRTPLHF. CDR3 DNA: TGTGCCAGCAGTCTCCTCGTGGCCCCGAGGACACCCCTCCACTTT.

This clonotype showed up many times. The genes are TRBV10-3 and TRBJ2-7; no definite D call. Germline CDR1 ENHRY, CDR2 SYGVKD. V lost 4 bases and J lost 0, with 10 bases in between. The CDR3 totals 14 residues. The CDR3 spells CAISGGQASYEQYF. The DNA for the CDR3 is TGTGCCATCAGTGGGGGTCAGGCCTCCTACGAGCAGTACTTC.

A word on this clonotype: One base away lies a much larger clone, so this may be a sequencing read error. This chain uses TRBV2 with TRBJ2-3; perhaps D is TRBD1 or TRBD2 (6 bases each). From germline, CDR1 is SNHLY and CDR2 FYNNEI. V dropped 6 bases and J dropped 5 bases, with 21 bases sitting between them. The CDR3 runs to 16 residues. Here the CDR3 DNA reads TGTGCCAGCAGAGACGGGGGCGCCGAAACGGGAGATACGCAGTATTTT. It yields the protein CASRDGGAETGDTQYF.